The present T cell receptor (beta chain) was sequenced within a study of blood T cell repertoires in COVID-19. Here immunoSEQ multiplex PCR was the method, and the copy in TCRdb shows in-frame clones only, minus some. Among some 360,000 clones listed, approximately 89% were seen once. From germline, CDR1 is MNHNY and CDR2 SVGAGI (reference sequence). This CDR3 has 16 residues. The V gene end was trimmed by 0 bases and the J gene end by 0 bases; junction bases not matched to a gene: 4. The J gene is TRBJ1-1, the V gene TRBV6-6; 7 bases match TRBD1. Material: peripheral blood. The sequence was collected from a woman aged 60-70 years with COVID-19, enrolled during active disease. The CDR3 region has the DNA TGTGCCAGCAGTTACTCAGGGGACAGATTGAACACTGAAGCTTTCTTT. Translation: CASSYSGDRLNTEAFF.